These 19 T cell receptor beta chains came from one sample sequenced in a study of T cell responses to AZD1222 COVID-19 vaccine. Assay used: immunoSEQ multiplex PCR; TCRdb lists only in-frame clones, some missing. The sample includes some 50,000 clones, less than 85% of them seen just once. Sequences were derived from peripheral blood, sampled on day 0 of AZD1222 vaccination. The receptors stem from an adult in good health.

The V and J genes are TRBV6-5 and TRBJ2-7; no firm D call. The V gene's germline CDR1 is MNHEY and CDR2 SVGAGI. Trimming left V 0 bases short and J 2 bases short, with 11 bases between. CDR3 length: 15 amino acids. CDR3 residues: CASSYSLRATYEQYF. As DNA, the CDR3 is TGTGCCAGCAGTTACTCGCTTAGAGCTACCTACGAGCAGTACTTC.

The rearrangement joins TRBV5-6 to TRBJ1-1, with TRBD1 identical over 7 bases. The CDR3 is 15 amino acids. Germline CDR1 and CDR2: SGHDT and YYEEEE. Trimming cost V 2 bases and J 3 bases; bases outside gene matches: 7. The CDR3 DNA reads TGTGCCAGCAGCTTCCAGGGGGGCTTGTACACTGAAGCTTTCTTT. This codes for CASSFQGGLYTEAFF.

The CDR3 is CASSLGRGKAGELFF. CDR3 coding DNA: TGTGCCAGCAGCTTAGGTCGCGGGAAGGCCGGGGAGCTGTTTTTT. The V and J genes are TRBV7-9 and TRBJ2-2; D is perhaps TRBD2 (6 bases). The V end was cut by 1 base, the J end by 6 bases, with 12 bases between. Germline loops: CDR1 SEHNR, CDR2 FQNEAQ (reference sequence). The CDR3 is 15 amino acids.

This CDR3 is CASTGQGNQPQHF. The CDR3 coding sequence is TGTGCCAGCACCGGACAGGGGAATCAGCCCCAGCATTTT. The chain couples TRBV6-6 to TRBJ1-5; TRBD1 aligns across 9 bases. The CDR3 covers 13 residues. With V trimmed by 7 bases and J by 4 bases, 2 bases remained unmatched. Germline CDR1 MNHNY, CDR2 SVGAGI (reference sequence).

The chain couples TRBV7-2 to TRBJ2-1, with 8 bases matching TRBD1. The CDR3 extends over 16 amino acids. V gave up 4 bases and J gave up 0 bases; unmatched junction bases: 5. CDR1 and CDR2 (germline): SGHTA, FQGNSA. CDR3 residues: CASSSRTGRSYNEQFF. The CDR3 coding sequence is TGTGCCAGCAGCTCCCGGACAGGGCGCTCCTACAATGAGCAGTTCTTC.

The V gene is TRBV6-5, the J gene TRBJ1-2; 9 bases are a match to TRBD1. This CDR3 region has 15 residues. J was trimmed by 4 bases and V by 6 bases; bases with no gene match: 9. The germline V gene has CDR1 MNHEY and CDR2 SVGAGI. The CDR3 DNA reads TGTGCCAGCAGCCGAGGACAGGGGTCCTCCTATGGCTACACCTTC. Its protein is CASSRGQGSSYGYTF.

The genes are TRBV14 and TRBJ2-7, with 7 bases fitting TRBD1. V was pared by 3 bases and J by 3 bases, with 11 bases of the junction left unmatched. Per the germline V gene, CDR1 is SGHDN and CDR2 is FVKESK. The CDR3 is 16 residues long. The CDR3 reads CASSHYRTGGVYEQYF. DNA for the CDR3: TGTGCCAGCAGCCACTACCGGACAGGTGGCGTCTACGAGCAGTACTTC.

This chain links TRBV7-8 with TRBJ1-2; perhaps TRBD1 as D (5 bases). V shed 10 bases and J shed 14 bases, with 14 bases lying between them. The CDR3 spans 9 residues. Germline-derived CDR1 and CDR2 are SGHVS and FQNEAQ. The CDR3 sequence is CATGASGTF. As DNA, the CDR3 is TGTGCCACCGGGGCATCGGGAACCTTC.

The V gene is TRBV6-2 or TRBV6-3, the J gene TRBJ2-7; no clear D gene. Trimming removed 0 bases from V and 2 bases from J, with 11 bases in between. Germline values: CDR1 MNHEY, CDR2 SVGEGT. CDR3 length: 15 amino acids. The CDR3 nucleotides are TGTGCCAGCAGTTACTCGAATGTTGAGACCTACGAGCAGTACTTC. It specifies CASSYSNVETYEQYF.

This sequence joins TRBV6-4 and TRBJ2-3; 13 bases are a match to TRBD2. The CDR3 is 18 residues long. Losses at the gene ends were 3 bases for V and 5 bases for J; bases not matched to a gene: 11. Germline V gene lookup returns CDR1 MRHNA and CDR2 SNTAGT. The CDR3 bases are TGTGCCAGCAGTGAGAGCGGGACTAGCGGGACCCCACGAGATACGCAGTATTTT. Translation gives CASSESGTSGTPRDTQYF.

The rearrangement links TRBV28 to TRBJ1-1, with no clear D. Germline CDR1 is MDHEN and CDR2 is SYDVKM. Trimming pared 3 bases from V and 3 bases from J, leaving 5 bases between. This CDR3 region has 12 residues. CDR3 DNA: TGTGCCAGCAGTTTGTATTACACTGAAGCTTTCTTT. It translates to CASSLYYTEAFF.

This chain connects TRBV30 to TRBJ1-5, with TRBD1 matching over 9 bases. The germline CDR1 and CDR2 sequences are GTSNPN and SVGIG (reference sequence). CDR3 length equals 16 residues. V trimming: 3 bases; J trimming: 2 bases; junction bases outside the gene matches: 8. The CDR3 is CAWSPDRGFGNQPQHF. In nucleotides, the CDR3 is TGTGCCTGGAGCCCCGACAGGGGGTTTGGCAATCAGCCCCAGCATTTT.

J is TRBJ1-2 and V is TRBV12-3 or TRBV12-4, with no clear D. The CDR3 is made up of 13 amino acids. Between the trimmed V and J ends, which lost 1 base and 7 bases, there was a span of 10 bases. CDR3 coding DNA: TGTGCCAGCAGTTTAGGAACCGGCGCTGGCTACACCTTC. It codes for CASSLGTGAGYTF.

The chain employs TRBV9 and TRBJ2-1; D ambiguous. From germline, CDR1 is SGDLS and CDR2 YYNGEE. The CDR3 totals 15 residues. V was cut by 0 bases and J by 1 base, with 8 bases left in between. CDR3 loop: CASSVDPGSYNEQFF. CDR3 coding DNA: TGTGCCAGCAGCGTAGATCCCGGGTCCTACAATGAGCAGTTCTTC.

This clone was picked up a small number of times. The gene calls are TRBV4-2 and TRBJ2-7; D is undetermined. Germline-derived CDR1 and CDR2 are LGHNA and YNFKEQ. Between the trimmed V and J ends, which lost 0 bases and 3 bases, there was a span of 12 bases. The CDR3 consists of 15 residues. CDR3 amino acids: CASSQDRAAHYEQYF. CDR3 nucleotide sequence: TGTGCCAGCAGCCAAGATCGGGCGGCTCACTACGAGCAGTACTTC.

The rearrangement uses TRBV19 and TRBJ2-5; 11 nucleotides agree with TRBD1. The CDR3 totals 16 residues. Germline V gene data show CDR1 as LNHDA and CDR2 as SQIVND (reference sequence). Unmatched junction bases numbered 8, after V lost 4 bases and J lost 4 bases. CDR3 DNA sequence: TGTGCCAGTAGTACCTGGGGGACAGGGGGGTCAGAGACCCAGTACTTC. Protein: CASSTWGTGGSETQYF.

The chain links TRBV7-3 to TRBJ2-7; 9 bases are shared with TRBD2. CDR1 is SGHTA, CDR2 FQGTGA, per germline. The CDR3 extends over 15 amino acids. With 5 bases clipped from V and 4 bases from J, the junction kept 9 bases outside the gene matches. The CDR3 loop is CASSQGVAGAYEQYF. In DNA form, the CDR3 reads TGTGCCAGCAGCCAAGGGGTAGCGGGAGCGTACGAGCAGTACTTC.

The CDR3 loop reads CASSISKGGGTDTQYF. The CDR3 DNA reads as TGTGCCAGCAGCATTTCAAAGGGTGGAGGGACAGATACGCAGTATTTT. The chain has TRBV11-3 and TRBJ2-3; D perhaps matches TRBD2 (6 bases). The CDR3 covers 16 residues. The germline CDR1 and CDR2 sequences are SGHNT and YENEEA. Trimming removed 5 bases at V and 3 bases at J, with 18 bases between. Full variable domain (rest looked up from reference TRBV11-3 and TRBJ2-3): EAGVVQSPRYKIIEKKQPVAFWCNPISGHNTLYWYLQNLGQGPELLIRYENEEAVDDSQLPKDRFSAERLKGVDSTLKIQPAELGDSAVYLCASSISKGGGTDTQYFGPGTRLTVL.

This clone was detected only a few times. The V call is TRBV28, the J call TRBJ1-6; TRBD1 is a possible D gene (5 bases). V was cut by 2 bases and J by 0 bases, with 17 bases left in between. CDR3 length: 19 amino acids. Looked up from germline, CDR1 is MDHEN and CDR2 is SYDVKM. CDR3 residues: CASSLLTGTHSSYNSPLHF. The CDR3 coding sequence is TGTGCCAGCAGTTTACTTACCGGGACGCACAGCTCCTATAATTCACCCCTCCACTTT. The full variable domain, rest sourced from reference TRBV28 and TRBJ1-6, is DVKVTQSSRYLVKRTGEKVFLECVQDMDHENMFWYRQDPGLGLRLIYFSYDVKMKEKGDIPEGYSVSREKKERFSLILESASTNQTSMYLCASSLLTGTHSSYNSPLHFGNGTRLTVT.